The rows below give T cell receptor beta chains drawn from one sample of a study of cytomegalovirus exposure and HLA in healthy donors. Only in-frame clones appear in the TCRdb table, and some are missing; sequencing was by immunoSEQ multiplex PCR. Among fewer than 90,000 clones listed, around 79% were seen once. The sequenced material came from PBMCs. These TCRs come from a woman aged 40 to 55 in good health and CMV-seropositive. Each CDR3 is given with its conserved first and last residue. D genes are given only for firm matches. For some rows the clone size is stated as once, few or many, or as a class when expanded; others skip it.

j_gene	d_gene	v_gene	abundance	CDR3nt	CDR3aa
TRBJ1-1	TRBD1	TRBV2	-	TGTGCCAGCAGTGCGACAGGGGGCGCGACTGAAGCTTTCTTT	CASSATGGATEAFF
TRBJ2-5	TRBD1	TRBV5-1	-	TGCGCCAGCAGTTTGGTGCACACAGGGGGACAGACCCAGTACTTC	CASSLVHTGGQTQYF
TRBJ2-7	TRBD2	TRBV11-2	-	TGTGCCAGCAGCTTTCCCCCGACTAGCGGACCTCGAGGAGAGCAGTACTTC	CASSFPPTSGPRGEQYF
TRBJ1-1	-	TRBV29-1	-	TGCAGCGTTAAGGGACTAATGAACACTGAAGCTTTCTTT	CSVKGLMNTEAFF
TRBJ2-5	TRBD1	TRBV7-2	-	TGTGCCAGCAGTCGTGACAGGGAAGAGACCCAGTACTTC	CASSRDREETQYF
TRBJ2-5	-	TRBV29-1	few	TGCAGTTCCACGGAGGGCCTAGCGATGAGGGAGACCCAGTACTTC	CSSTEGLAMRETQYF
TRBJ1-6	-	TRBV2	-	TGTGCCAGCAGTGAATTTCGTCCACAGAATAATTCACCCCTCCACTTT	CASSEFRPQNNSPLHF
TRBJ2-1	-	TRBV6-4	-	TGTGCCAGCAGTGTAGGGACTCGCTCCTACAATGAGCAGTTCTTC	CASSVGTRSYNEQFF
TRBJ1-1	-	TRBV5-1	-	TGCGCCAGCAGCTTGGCCACAGGTGCTATGAACACTGAAGCTTTCTTT	CASSLATGAMNTEAFF
TRBJ2-1	-	TRBV2	-	TGTGCCAGCAGGGAACTAGCCCCTCGGTTGGATGAGCAGTTCTTC	CASRELAPRLDEQFF
TRBJ1-5	-	TRBV15	-	TGTGCCACCAGCAAGGAGGCCCAAGGAGATCAGCCCCAGCATTTT	CATSKEAQGDQPQHF
TRBJ1-5	-	TRBV6-1	-	TGTGCCAGCAGCGAGGGGGGGCCAGCTTGGTGGCCCCAGCATTTT	CASSEGGPAWWPQHF
TRBJ2-1	TRBD2	TRBV4-3	-	TGCGCCAGCAGCCAAGATGCGGGAGTGTCCTACAATGAGCAGTTCTTC	CASSQDAGVSYNEQFF
TRBJ1-4	TRBD1	TRBV4-1	once	TGCGCCAGCAGCCCGGGACAGAATAATGAAAAACTGTTTTTT	CASSPGQNNEKLFF
TRBJ2-1	-	TRBV2	-	TGTGCCAGCACGGTCCAGGGGTTCAATGAGCAGTTCTTC	CASTVQGFNEQFF
TRBJ2-1	-	TRBV10-3	-	TGTGCCATCAGTGAGTTTCAGGCGGGGGCAAATGAGCAGTTCTTC	CAISEFQAGANEQFF
TRBJ1-1	-	TRBV25-1	once	TGTGCCAGCAGCAACTTCGGCACTGAAGCTTTCTTT	CASSNFGTEAFF
TRBJ1-3	-	TRBV28	-	TGTGCCAGCAGACCCCAGGTCCTCTCTGGAAACACCATATATTTT	CASRPQVLSGNTIYF
TRBJ1-2	TRBD1	TRBV6-5	-	TGTGCCAGCAGCTGGGACAGGGGAGATGGCTACACCTTC	CASSWDRGDGYTF
TRBJ2-1	-	TRBV6-1	-	TGTGCCAGCAGCCGGGACATCGTGATCAATGAGCAGTTCTTC	CASSRDIVINEQFF
TRBJ1-2	TRBD1	TRBV4-2	-	TGTGCCAGCAGCCAGGGGACAGGGGGTCCTTATGGCTACACCTTC	CASSQGTGGPYGYTF
TRBJ2-3	-	TRBV9	-	TGTGCCAGCAGCGTATGGGGGGGCGGCGCAGATACGCAGTATTTT	CASSVWGGGADTQYF
TRBJ2-5	-	TRBV21-1	-	TGTGCCAGCAGCACGAGGACTAGCGGGGGGGAGACCCAGTACTTC	CASSTRTSGGETQYF
TRBJ2-2	TRBD2	TRBV9	-	TGTGCCAGCCGACCGGGACTACCCAACACCGGGGAGCTGTTTTTT	CASRPGLPNTGELFF
TRBJ2-1	TRBD2	TRBV7-2	few	TGTGCCAGCAGCTTAGGAGGTAGTCTAGCGGGAAATGAGCAGTTCTTC	CASSLGGSLAGNEQFF
TRBJ1-2	TRBD1	TRBV5-1	-	TGCGCCAGCAGCTTGGGACAGGGGGCATCAGGTGGCTACACCTTC	CASSLGQGASGGYTF
TRBJ1-1	-	TRBV7-8	-	TGTGCCAGCAGCTTATCGGGTAGTGATCTAGCTTTCTTT	CASSLSGSDLAFF
TRBJ1-5	-	TRBV10-3	-	TGTGCCATCAGTGACCCCGACAGGCTCCAGGGTCAGCCCCAGCATTTT	CAISDPDRLQGQPQHF
TRBJ1-1	-	TRBV29-1	-	TGCAGCGTTAACCCAGGGCGTGAAGCTTTCTTT	CSVNPGREAFF
TRBJ1-5	TRBD1	TRBV7-9	-	TGTTCCAGCAGCCTACGGGACAGCCCGAATCAGCCCCAGCATTTT	CSSSLRDSPNQPQHF
TRBJ1-2	TRBD1	TRBV28	few	TGTGCCAGCAGTTCTTACCCGGGACAGGGTAATGGCTACACCTTC	CASSSYPGQGNGYTF